Below, 24 T cell receptor beta chains from the same sample are listed, as sequenced in a study of CD8+CD57+ T cells in acquired aplastic anemia. CDR3 and TCR beta VDJ profiling relied on a genomic DNA template. TCRdb analysed the reads with MiXCR anew, one entry per CDR3 protein. The sample lists approximately 170,000 distinct CDR3 sequences, 55% to 80% occurring once. Sequenced material: sorted CD4+, CD8+, or CD8+CD57+ T cells (not recorded which) from PBMCs. These receptors all come from a human donor in good health.

The chain recombines TRBV5-1 with TRBJ2-7, with TRBD1 identical over 7 bases. The CDR3 contains 13 residues. The germline V gene has CDR1 SGHRS and CDR2 YFSETQ. V dropped 4 bases and J dropped 6; count of bases not matched to a gene: 7. The CDR3 region has the DNA TGCGCCAGCAGCACCCAGACAGGGATCGAGCAGTACTTC. Encoded protein: CASSTQTGIEQYF. Looking up the rest from reference TRBV5-1 and TRBJ2-7 gives the full variable domain: KAGVTQTPRYLIKTRGQQVTLSCSPISGHRSVSWYQQTPGQGLQFLFEYFSETQRNKGNFPGRFSGRQFSNSRSEMNVSTLELGDSALYLCASSTQTGIEQYFGPGTRLTVT.

This clonotype was seen a few times. The CDR3 loop is CASSIVTGELFF. The CDR3 DNA follows: TGTGCCAGTAGTATAGTTACCGGGGAGCTGTTTTTT. This sequence joins TRBV19 and TRBJ2-2; no clear D gene. V lost 1 base and J lost 5, with 2 bases in between. CDR1 and CDR2 (germline): LNHDA, SQIVND (reference sequence). The CDR3 has 12 amino acids.

This chain uses TRBV5-6 with TRBJ1-2, with unresolved D. Germline V CDR1 and CDR2: SGHDT, YYEEEE. V dropped 0 bases and J dropped 6 bases, with 6 bases sitting between them. The CDR3 loop spans 12 amino acids. This CDR3 reads CASSLENNGYTF. The DNA for the CDR3 is TGTGCCAGCAGCTTGGAAAACAATGGCTACACCTTC.

This chain joins TRBV7-6 and TRBJ1-1, with D maybe TRBD1 (6 bases). CDR3 size: 15 residues. V lost 1 base to trimming and J lost 2 bases, with 11 bases between them. Germline loops: CDR1 SGHVS, CDR2 FNYEAQ. CDR3 sequence (DNA): TGTGCCAGCAGCTTAGGTACAGGGTACAACACTGAAGCTTTCTTT. Amino acids: CASSLGTGYNTEAFF.

The genes are TRBV7-6 and TRBJ2-1, with TRBD2 matching over 12 bases. This CDR3 has 15 amino acids. The germline V gene has CDR1 SGHVS and CDR2 FNYEAQ. With 2 bases clipped from V and 9 bases from J, the junction kept 5 bases outside the gene matches. CDR3 in amino acids: CASSLSSGGAFEQFF. The CDR3 DNA sequence: TGTGCCAGCAGCTTATCTAGCGGGGGGGCCTTTGAGCAGTTCTTC.

The chain combines TRBV11-3 with TRBJ2-7, with a weak D call TRBD1 (6 bases). The CDR3 length is 13 residues. V was clipped by 1 base and J by 6 bases, with 10 bases between them. Germline CDR1 reads SGHNT; CDR2 reads YENEEA. CDR3 coding DNA: TGTGCCAGCAGCTTAGCGGCAGGGGCCGAGCAGTACTTC. It translates to CASSLAAGAEQYF.

Ten or more counts support this clonotype. V gene TRBV27 combines with J gene TRBJ2-7, with D possibly TRBD1 on 6 matching bases. The CDR3 spans 14 residues. Germline CDR1 is MNHEY and CDR2 is SMNVEV (reference sequence). Trimming removed 4 bases from V and 2 bases from J, with 12 bases in between. The CDR3 DNA reads as TGTGCCAGCAGTTACTCGGGACAAACCTACGAGCAGTACTTC. Protein sequence: CASSYSGQTYEQYF.

This clonotype showed up many times. The rearrangement joins TRBV5-6 to TRBJ2-1, with 7 positions matching TRBD1. CDR3 size: 12 residues. The trim removed 4 bases at V and 8 bases at J, leaving 3 bases unmatched. Per the germline V gene, CDR1 is SGHDT and CDR2 is YYEEEE. CDR3 sequence reads: CASSTTGDEQFF. The CDR3 nucleotides read TGTGCCAGCAGCACCACAGGGGATGAGCAGTTCTTC.

This clonotype has at least ten counts. This chain joins TRBV9 and TRBJ2-3, with TRBD2 matching over 9 bases. Germline V gene data show CDR1 as SGDLS and CDR2 as YYNGEE. The CDR3 covers 15 residues. The V segment lost 1 base and the J segment 0 bases; nucleotides outside the gene matches: 0. The CDR3 protein is CASSVTSGSTDTQYF. The CDR3 region has the DNA TGTGCCAGCAGCGTAACTAGCGGGAGCACAGATACGCAGTATTTT. Combining the CDR3 with reference TRBV9 and TRBJ2-3 gives the whole variable domain DSGVTQTPKHLITATGQRVTLRCSPRSGDLSVYWYQQSLDQGLQFLIQYYNGEERAKGNILERFSAQQFPDLHSELNLSSLELGDSALYFCASSVTSGSTDTQYFGPGTRLTVL.

The chain employs TRBV20-1 and TRBJ2-1; D might be TRBD2 (6 bases). There are 15 residues in the CDR3. Germline lookup yields CDR1 DFQATT and CDR2 SNEGSKA (reference sequence). Trimming took off 0 bases at V and 4 bases at J, with 13 bases between the two ends. The CDR3 DNA reads TGCAGTGCTAGAGATCGGGGGTTAGGATACAATGAGCAGTTCTTC. Amino acids: CSARDRGLGYNEQFF.

This clonotype has ten or more counts. CDR3: CASTRGMNTEAFF. In DNA form, the CDR3 reads TGTGCCAGCACGCGCGGGATGAACACTGAAGCTTTCTTT. The V and J genes are TRBV6-5 and TRBJ1-1, with D hard to call. Trimming stripped 7 bases from V and 0 bases from J, with 9 bases between. The CDR3 is 13 amino acids. Germline V CDR1 and CDR2: MNHEY, SVGAGI.

The rearrangement joins TRBV20-1 to TRBJ2-7; 11 nucleotides line up with TRBD1. V lost 3 bases to trimming and J lost 6 bases; unmatched junction nucleotides: 7. CDR3 length: 14 amino acids. Per germline, CDR1 DFQATT and CDR2 SNEGSKA (reference sequence). DNA of the CDR3: TGCAGTGCTAGTTACACCGGGACAGGGGGCGAGCAGTACTTC. It translates to CSASYTGTGGEQYF.

Ten or more counts support this clonotype. J is TRBJ2-2 and V is TRBV9; the D gene is possibly TRBD2 (6 bases). With 0 bases removed from V and 6 bases from J, the gap between germline ends came to 12 bases. This CDR3 has 15 residues. Germline CDR1 is SGDLS and CDR2 is YYNGEE. CDR3 in amino acids: CASSVVGEEAGELFF. CDR3 nucleotide sequence: TGTGCCAGCAGCGTAGTCGGGGAGGAGGCCGGGGAGCTGTTTTTT.

The V and J genes are TRBV10-3 and TRBJ1-1; D may be TRBD1 (5 bases). Germline CDR1 ENHRY, CDR2 SYGVKD. V was pared by 7 bases and J by 0 bases, with 12 bases between. This CDR3 comprises 14 residues. The CDR3 here is CAITESTVNTEAFF. The CDR3 DNA reads TGTGCCATCACCGAGTCGACAGTGAACACTGAAGCTTTCTTT.

The rearrangement joins TRBV2 to TRBJ2-3; 8 nucleotides line up with TRBD2. Germline loops: CDR1 SNHLY, CDR2 FYNNEI. V lost 8 bases, J lost 1 base, and 8 bases stayed unmatched. The CDR3 runs 15 residues. The CDR3 DNA reads as TGTGCCAGCCTCGGGAGGGGAGGCGGCACAGATACGCAGTATTTT. This sequence encodes CASLGRGGGTDTQYF.

For this clonotype: A read error may be the cause here, since a much bigger clone is one base away. The chain links TRBV5-1 to TRBJ2-2; 7 nucleotides match TRBD2. This CDR3 is built from 16 residues. Germline lookup yields CDR1 SGHRS and CDR2 YFSETQ. In DNA form, the CDR3 reads TGTGCCAGCAGCGCGCTCGGGGAGGGAACCACCGGGGAGCTGTTTTTT. This translates into CASSALGEGTTGELFF.

At least ten counts were recorded for this clonotype. DNA of the CDR3: TGTGCCAGCAGCTTCTTGCGGGACTACCCCACAGATACGCAGTATTTT. Its translation: CASSFLRDYPTDTQYF. This rearrangement joins TRBV5-5 to TRBJ2-3; 7 bases line up with TRBD2. CDR3 size: 16 residues. Germline trimming cut 2 bases from V and 2 bases from J; bases unmatched to any gene: 8. Germline assignment: CDR1 SGHKS and CDR2 YYEKEE (reference sequence).

This clonotype came up many times. The chain carries TRBV6-6 and TRBJ2-1, with 11 bases matching TRBD2. Germline V gene data show CDR1 as MNHNY and CDR2 as SVGAGI (reference sequence). CDR3 size: 15 residues. With V trimmed by 6 bases and J by 6 bases, 7 bases remained unmatched. The chain's CDR3 is CASRGTSGSINEQFF. As DNA, the CDR3 is TGTGCCAGCAGGGGCACTAGCGGGAGTATCAATGAGCAGTTCTTC.

This clonotype was found many times. This chain uses TRBV15 with TRBJ1-3; D call uncertain. The length of the CDR3 is 14 residues. V was pared by 5 bases and J by 2 bases, with 10 bases between. Per the germline V gene, CDR1 is LNHNV and CDR2 is YYDKDF (reference sequence). This chain's CDR3 is CATSLQTAGNTIYF. CDR3 coding DNA: TGTGCCACCAGCCTACAGACGGCTGGAAACACCATATATTTT. Variable domain in full (rest from reference TRBV15 and TRBJ1-3): DAMVIQNPRYQVTQFGKPVTLSCSQTLNHNVMYWYQQKSSQAPKLLFHYYDKDFNNEADTPDNFQSRRPNTSFCFLDIRSPGLGDTAMYLCATSLQTAGNTIYFGEGSWLTVV.

A few counts support this clonotype. The rearrangement links TRBV24-1 to TRBJ2-3; 15 nucleotides agree with TRBD2. Germline V gene lookup returns CDR1 KGHDR and CDR2 SFDVKD. V lost 4 bases and J lost 6; bases outside the gene matches: 7. This CDR3 region has 17 residues. Here the CDR3 reads CATSDPGLAGGVDTQYF. The CDR3 region has the DNA TGTGCCACCAGTGACCCTGGACTAGCGGGAGGGGTGGATACGCAGTATTTT.

The V call is TRBV10-3, the J call TRBJ2-3, with D unresolved. Per germline, CDR1 ENHRY and CDR2 SYGVKD. There are 15 residues in the CDR3. Trimming shortened V by 6 bases and J by 3 bases, and 16 bases separated the two germline ends. The CDR3 is CAIRSDKGSTDTQYF. The CDR3 region has the DNA TGTGCCATCAGATCCGACAAAGGTTCGACAGATACGCAGTATTTT.

The genes are TRBV15 and TRBJ1-1; 9 nucleotides align to TRBD1. Germline V gene lookup returns CDR1 LNHNV and CDR2 YYDKDF (reference sequence). V gave up 5 bases and J gave up 6 bases; unmatched junction bases: 7. The CDR3 has 14 amino acids. DNA of the CDR3: TGTGCCACCAGCGTACGACAGGGGGGGCCTGAAGCTTTCTTT. Protein product: CATSVRQGGPEAFF.

The chain couples TRBV20-1 to TRBJ2-2; 8 positions match TRBD2. From germline, CDR1 is DFQATT and CDR2 SNEGSKA (reference sequence). V shed 5 bases, J shed 4 bases, and the junction held 6 bases outside the gene matches. This CDR3 is 14 amino acids long. Here the CDR3 DNA reads TGCAGTGCTGTTGCGGGAGGCTCCACCGGGGAGCTGTTTTTT. This codes for CSAVAGGSTGELFF.

The CDR3: CASSETQGEASEKLFF. CDR3 coding DNA: TGTGCCAGCAGTGAAACCCAAGGGGAGGCGAGTGAAAAACTGTTTTTT. The genes are TRBV25-1 and TRBJ1-4; the D gene is possibly TRBD1 (5 bases). The V and J ends lost 2 bases and 7 bases respectively, with 17 bases between them. The CDR3 has 16 residues. The germline gives CDR1 MGHDK, CDR2 SYGVNS.